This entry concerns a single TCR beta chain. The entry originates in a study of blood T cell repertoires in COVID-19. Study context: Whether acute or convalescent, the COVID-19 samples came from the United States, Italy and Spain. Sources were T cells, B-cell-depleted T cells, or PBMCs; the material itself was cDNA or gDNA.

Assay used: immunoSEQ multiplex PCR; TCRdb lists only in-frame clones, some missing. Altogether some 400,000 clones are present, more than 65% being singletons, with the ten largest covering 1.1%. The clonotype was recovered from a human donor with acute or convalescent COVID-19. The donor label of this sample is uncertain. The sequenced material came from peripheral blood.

The CDR3 protein is CASSLSPGRALINPSYEQYF. Here the CDR3 DNA reads TGTGCCAGCAGTTTATCTCCAGGCAGGGCATTAATTAACCCGTCCTACGAGCAGTACTTC. The rearrangement uses TRBV28 and TRBJ2-7; tentative D call: TRBD1 (5 bases). Germline lookup yields CDR1 MDHEN and CDR2 SYDVKM. The CDR3 runs to 20 residues. V dropped 1 base and J dropped 1 base, with 26 bases sitting between them.